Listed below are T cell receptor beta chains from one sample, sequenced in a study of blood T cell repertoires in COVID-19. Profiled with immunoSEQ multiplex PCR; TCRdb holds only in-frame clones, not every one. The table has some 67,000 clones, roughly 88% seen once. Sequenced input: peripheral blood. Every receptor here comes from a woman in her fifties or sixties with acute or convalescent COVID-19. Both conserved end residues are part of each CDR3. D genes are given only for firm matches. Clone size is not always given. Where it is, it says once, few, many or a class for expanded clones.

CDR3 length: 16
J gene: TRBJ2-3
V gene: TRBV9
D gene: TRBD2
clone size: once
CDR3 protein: CASSVGRLAGEDTQYF
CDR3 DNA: TGTGCCAGCAGCGTAGGAAGGCTAGCGGGGGAGGATACGCAGTATTTT

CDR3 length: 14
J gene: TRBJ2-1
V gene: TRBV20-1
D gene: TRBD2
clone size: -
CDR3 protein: CSASALAGLNEQFF
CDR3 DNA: TGCAGTGCTAGTGCCCTAGCGGGGCTCAATGAGCAGTTCTTC

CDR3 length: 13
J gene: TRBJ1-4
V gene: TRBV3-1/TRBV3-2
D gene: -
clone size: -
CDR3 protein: CASSHHSNEKLFF
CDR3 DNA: TGTGCCAGCAGCCATCACTCAAATGAAAAACTGTTTTTT

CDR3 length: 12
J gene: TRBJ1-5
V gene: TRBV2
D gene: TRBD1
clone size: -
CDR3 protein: CASRQGTQPQHF
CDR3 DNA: TGTGCCAGCCGACAGGGTACTCAGCCCCAGCATTTT

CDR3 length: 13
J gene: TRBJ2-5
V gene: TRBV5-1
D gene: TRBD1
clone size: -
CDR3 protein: CASSLGTEETQYF
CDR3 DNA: TGCGCCAGCAGCTTAGGGACAGAAGAGACCCAGTACTTC

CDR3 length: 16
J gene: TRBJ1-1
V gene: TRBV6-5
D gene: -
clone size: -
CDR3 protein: CASSYSRGSMGTEAFF
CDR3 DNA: TGTGCCAGCAGTTACTCAAGGGGCTCCATGGGGACTGAAGCTTTCTTT

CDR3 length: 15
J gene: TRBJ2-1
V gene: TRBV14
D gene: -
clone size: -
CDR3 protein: CASSQDSVRGDEQFF
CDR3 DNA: TGTGCCAGCAGCCAAGATTCCGTTCGAGGCGATGAGCAGTTCTTC

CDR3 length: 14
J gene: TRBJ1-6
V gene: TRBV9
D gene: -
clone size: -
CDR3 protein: CASSVTGTDSPLHF
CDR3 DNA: TGTGCCAGCAGCGTCACAGGGACGGATTCACCCCTCCACTTT

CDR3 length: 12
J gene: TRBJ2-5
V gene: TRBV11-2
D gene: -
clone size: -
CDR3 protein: CASSLNGETQYF
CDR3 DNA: TGTGCCAGCAGCTTAAACGGAGAGACCCAGTACTTC

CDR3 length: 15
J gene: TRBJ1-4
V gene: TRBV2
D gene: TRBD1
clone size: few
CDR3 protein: CASGEGALGREKLFF
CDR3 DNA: TGTGCCAGCGGCGAGGGGGCCCTCGGAAGGGAAAAACTGTTTTTT

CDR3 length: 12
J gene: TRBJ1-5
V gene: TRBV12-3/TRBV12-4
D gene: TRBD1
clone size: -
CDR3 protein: CATGQGNQPQHF
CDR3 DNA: TGTGCCACCGGACAGGGCAATCAGCCCCAGCATTTT

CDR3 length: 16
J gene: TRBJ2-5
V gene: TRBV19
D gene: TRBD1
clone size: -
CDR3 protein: CASSITGQGAGRAQYF
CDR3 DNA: TGTGCCAGTAGTATTACGGGACAGGGGGCGGGACGGGCCCAGTACTTC

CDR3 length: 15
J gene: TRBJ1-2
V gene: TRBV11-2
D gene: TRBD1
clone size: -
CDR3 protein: CASSLVDRGGYGYTF
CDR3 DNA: TGTGCCAGCAGCTTAGTAGACAGGGGTGGCTATGGCTACACCTTC

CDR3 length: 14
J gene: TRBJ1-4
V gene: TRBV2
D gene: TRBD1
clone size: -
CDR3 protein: CASSDGQARLKLFF
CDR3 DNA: TGTGCCAGCAGCGACGGACAGGCTCGGCTAAAACTGTTTTTT

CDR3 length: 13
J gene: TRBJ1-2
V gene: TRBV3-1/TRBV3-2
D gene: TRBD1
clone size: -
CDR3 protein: CASSGTAGYGYTF
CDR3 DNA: TGTGCCAGCAGCGGGACAGCAGGCTATGGCTACACCTTC

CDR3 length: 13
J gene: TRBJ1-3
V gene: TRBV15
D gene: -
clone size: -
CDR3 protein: CATSRDLSDTIYF
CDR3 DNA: TGTGCCACCAGCAGAGATCTATCGGACACCATATATTTT

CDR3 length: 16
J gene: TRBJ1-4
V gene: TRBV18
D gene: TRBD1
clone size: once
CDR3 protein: CASSPGQLILNEKLFF
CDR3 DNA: TGTGCCAGCTCACCGGGACAGCTTATTTTGAATGAAAAACTGTTTTTT

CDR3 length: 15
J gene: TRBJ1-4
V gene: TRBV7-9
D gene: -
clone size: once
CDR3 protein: CASSLANLRGEKLFF
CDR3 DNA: TGTGCCAGCAGCTTAGCGAACCTAAGAGGTGAAAAACTGTTTTTT

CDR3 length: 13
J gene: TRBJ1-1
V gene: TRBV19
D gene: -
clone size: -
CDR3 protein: CASSLTGTTEAFF
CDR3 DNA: TGTGCCAGTAGCCTGACAGGTACCACTGAAGCTTTCTTT

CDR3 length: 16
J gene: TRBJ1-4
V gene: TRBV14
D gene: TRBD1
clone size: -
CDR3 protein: CASSPRQGATNEKLFF
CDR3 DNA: TGTGCCAGCAGCCCGCGACAGGGAGCAACTAATGAAAAACTGTTTTTT

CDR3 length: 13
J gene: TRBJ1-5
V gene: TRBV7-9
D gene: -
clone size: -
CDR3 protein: CASSRDSNQPQHF
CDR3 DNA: TGTGCCAGCAGCCGGGATAGCAATCAGCCCCAGCATTTT

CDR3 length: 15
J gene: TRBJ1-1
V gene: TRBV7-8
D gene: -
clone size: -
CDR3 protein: CASSLDQGMSTEAFF
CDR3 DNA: TGTGCCAGCAGCTTAGATCAGGGCATGAGCACTGAAGCTTTCTTT

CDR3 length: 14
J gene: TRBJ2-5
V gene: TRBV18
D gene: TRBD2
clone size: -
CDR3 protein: CASSRRGVDETQYF
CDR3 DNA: TGTGCCAGCTCCCGACGGGGGGTAGACGAGACCCAGTACTTC

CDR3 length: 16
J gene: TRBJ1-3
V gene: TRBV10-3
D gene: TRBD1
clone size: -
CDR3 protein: CAISVAGGVTGNTIYF
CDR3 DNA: TGTGCCATCAGTGTGGCAGGGGGAGTTACTGGAAACACCATATATTTT

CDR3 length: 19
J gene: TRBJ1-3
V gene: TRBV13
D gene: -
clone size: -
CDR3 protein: CASSLSPKQQGVVGNTIYF
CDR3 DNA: TGTGCCAGCAGCTTATCCCCCAAGCAGCAGGGCGTAGTTGGAAACACCATATATTTT

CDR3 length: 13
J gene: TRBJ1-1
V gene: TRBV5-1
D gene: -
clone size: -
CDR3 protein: CASSWGVDTEAFF
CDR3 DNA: TGCGCCAGCAGCTGGGGGGTGGACACTGAAGCTTTCTTT

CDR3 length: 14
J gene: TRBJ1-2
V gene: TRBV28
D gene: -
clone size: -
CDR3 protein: CASRTSGGARGYTF
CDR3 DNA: TGTGCCAGCAGAACTTCAGGAGGGGCTCGAGGCTACACCTTC

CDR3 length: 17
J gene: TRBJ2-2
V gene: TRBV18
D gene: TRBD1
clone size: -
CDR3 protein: CASSRGTGEENTGELFF
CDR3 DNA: TGTGCCAGCTCCCGCGGGACAGGGGAAGAAAACACCGGGGAGCTGTTTTTT

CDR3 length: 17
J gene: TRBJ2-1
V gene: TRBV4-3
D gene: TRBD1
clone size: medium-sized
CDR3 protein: CASSQGVQGASYNEQFF
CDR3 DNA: TGCGCCAGCAGCCAAGGGGTCCAGGGGGCGAGTTACAATGAGCAGTTCTTC

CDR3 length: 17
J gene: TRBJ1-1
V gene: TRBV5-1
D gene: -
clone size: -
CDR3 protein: CASSPGGGWRMNTEAFF
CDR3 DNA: TGCGCCAGCAGCCCTGGGGGAGGGTGGAGGATGAACACTGAAGCTTTCTTT

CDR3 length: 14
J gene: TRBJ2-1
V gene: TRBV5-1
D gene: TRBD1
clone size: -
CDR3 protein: CASTTGSSYNEQFF
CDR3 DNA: TGCGCCAGCACGACAGGGAGCTCCTACAATGAGCAGTTCTTC

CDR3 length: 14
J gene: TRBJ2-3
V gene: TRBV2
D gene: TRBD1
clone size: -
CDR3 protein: CASARDRGTDTQYF
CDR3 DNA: TGTGCCAGTGCCAGGGACAGGGGCACAGATACGCAGTATTTT

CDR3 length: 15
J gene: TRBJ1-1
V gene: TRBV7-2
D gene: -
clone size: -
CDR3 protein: CASSYTTGSRTEAFF
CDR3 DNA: TGTGCCAGCAGCTATACTACAGGGTCGAGAACTGAAGCTTTCTTT